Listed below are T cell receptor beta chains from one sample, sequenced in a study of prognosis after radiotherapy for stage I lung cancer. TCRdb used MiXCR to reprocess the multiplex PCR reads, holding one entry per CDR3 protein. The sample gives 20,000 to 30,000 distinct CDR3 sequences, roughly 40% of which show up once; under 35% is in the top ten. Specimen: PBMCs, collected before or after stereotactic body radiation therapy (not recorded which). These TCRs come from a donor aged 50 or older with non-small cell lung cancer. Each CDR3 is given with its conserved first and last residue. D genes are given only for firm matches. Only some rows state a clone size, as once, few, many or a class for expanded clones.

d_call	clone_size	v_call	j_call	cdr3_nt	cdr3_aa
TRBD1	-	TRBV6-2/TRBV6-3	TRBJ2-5	TGTGCCAGCAGTGAGTCAGGGGGCTATGAGACAAAGTACTTC	CASSESGGYETKYF
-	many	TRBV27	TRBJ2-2	TGTGCCAGCAGTTTTAGAGGAGGGGTTAACACCGGGGAGCTGTTTTTT	CASSFRGGVNTGELFF
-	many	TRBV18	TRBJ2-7	TGTGCCAGCCGGGGGAAGGTGGTTTACGAGCAGTACTTC	CASRGKVVYEQYF
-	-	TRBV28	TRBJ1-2	TGTGCCAGCAGTGACAGGTTCGGCTACACCTTC	CASSDRFGYTF
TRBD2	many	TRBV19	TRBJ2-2	TGTGCCAGTACCCCCCGCGAGGGAGCGGGAGGGTTCGCCGGGGAGCTGTTTTTT	CASTPREGAGGFAGELFF
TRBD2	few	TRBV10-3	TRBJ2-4	TGTGCCATCAGTGAGGGGGGGGGAGCCAAAAACATTCAGTACTTC	CAISEGGGAKNIQYF
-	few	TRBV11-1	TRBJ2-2	TGTGCCAGCAGCCGGGAGCCGCAGGCCGGGGAGCTGTTTTTT	CASSREPQAGELFF
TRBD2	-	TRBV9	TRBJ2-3	TGTGCCAGCAGCAAGGGACTAGCGCTTAGCACAGATACGCAGTATTTT	CASSKGLALSTDTQYF
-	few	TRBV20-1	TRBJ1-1	TGCAGTGCCGGTGGGGGAGGGGCCTGGAACACTGAAGCTTTCTTT	CSAGGGGAWNTEAFF
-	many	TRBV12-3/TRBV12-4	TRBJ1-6	TGTGCCAGCAGCCGACTGACGGGGGACTCCTATAATTCACCCCTCCACTTT	CASSRLTGDSYNSPLHF
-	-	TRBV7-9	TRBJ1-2	TGTGCCAGCAGCTTATACACTACCTGGGGCTACACCTTC	CASSLYTTWGYTF
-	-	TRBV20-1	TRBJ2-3	TGCAGTGCTAGACCCCCATGGGGGGAGTGGAGCACAGATACGCAGTATTTT	CSARPPWGEWSTDTQYF
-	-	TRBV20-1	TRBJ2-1	TGCAGTGCTAGACCCCCATTGGCCTCCTTAGGGGATGAGCAGTTCTTC	CSARPPLASLGDEQFF